Listed below are T cell receptor beta chains from one sample, sequenced in a study of T cell responses to AZD1222 COVID-19 vaccine. Clones were read by immunoSEQ multiplex PCR, and TCRdb kept only the in-frame ones, dropping some. The sample contains fewer than 150,000 clones, 85% to 95% of which appear only once. The sample was peripheral blood, taken 28 days after the second AZD1222 dose. The receptor source for this set is an adult who received the AZD1222 COVID-19 vaccine. CDR3s include the opening cysteine and the closing phenylalanine or tryptophan. The D gene is left open where the match is weak. The size entry is marked missing in some rows and otherwise reads once, few, many or a size class.

D	V	size	J	CDR3	DNA
TRBD1	TRBV3-1/TRBV3-2	-	TRBJ1-2	CASSQEDRPNYGYTF	TGTGCCAGCAGCCAAGAGGACAGGCCCAACTATGGCTACACCTTC
-	TRBV7-2	once	TRBJ1-5	CASSRTPSNQPQHF	TGTGCCAGCAGCCGGACACCTAGCAATCAGCCCCAGCATTTT
-	TRBV20-1	-	TRBJ1-2	CSASLPLAIYGYTF	TGCAGTGCTAGTCTCCCCCTGGCTATCTATGGCTACACCTTC
TRBD1	TRBV11-2	-	TRBJ2-7	CASSYTGGSSYEQYF	TGTGCCAGCAGCTATACAGGGGGCAGCTCCTACGAGCAGTACTTC
-	TRBV5-1	few	TRBJ2-1	CASSLAQGAYNEQFF	TGCGCCAGCAGCTTGGCGCAGGGTGCCTACAATGAGCAGTTCTTC
TRBD1	TRBV3-1/TRBV3-2	-	TRBJ1-5	CASSSRDRDQPQHF	TGTGCCAGCAGCTCCCGGGACAGAGATCAGCCCCAGCATTTT
-	TRBV7-8	-	TRBJ1-5	CASSLAATRSSNQPQHF	TGTGCCAGCAGCTTAGCTGCGACAAGGTCTAGCAATCAGCCCCAGCATTTT
-	TRBV4-1	-	TRBJ1-1	CASSLKVGAHTVTEAFF	TGCGCCAGCAGCCTAAAGGTGGGGGCGCATACGGTCACTGAAGCTTTCTTT
-	TRBV19	-	TRBJ1-2	CASSILQGGYGYTF	TGTGCCAGTAGTATTCTCCAGGGAGGATATGGCTACACCTTC
-	TRBV7-2	-	TRBJ1-4	CASSLESSLVTNEKLFF	TGTGCCAGCAGCTTAGAATCGAGTTTGGTAACTAATGAAAAACTGTTTTTT
TRBD1	TRBV18	-	TRBJ1-2	CASSPTTDRNYGYTF	TGTGCCAGCTCACCAACGACGGACAGGAACTATGGCTACACCTTC
-	TRBV19	-	TRBJ1-2	CASSTTVRDFNYGYTF	TGTGCCAGTAGCACAACTGTCCGGGACTTCAACTATGGCTACACCTTC
-	TRBV27	-	TRBJ2-1	CASSTGSPRDNEQFF	TGTGCCAGCAGTACCGGGTCCCCAAGGGACAATGAGCAGTTCTTC
TRBD1	TRBV7-2	-	TRBJ2-1	CASSLKSGGRNEQFF	TGTGCCAGCAGCTTAAAGTCAGGGGGTCGAAATGAGCAGTTCTTC
TRBD1	TRBV28	-	TRBJ2-2	CASSFTSDRVRARNTGELFF	TGTGCCAGCAGTTTTACTTCGGACAGGGTTCGCGCCCGGAACACCGGGGAGCTGTTTTTT
-	TRBV7-7	-	TRBJ1-1	CASSLGPDAEAFF	TGTGCCAGCAGCTTAGGTCCAGACGCTGAAGCTTTCTTT
-	TRBV18	-	TRBJ2-7	CASSSGFEKYEQYF	TGTGCCAGCTCATCAGGATTTGAAAAATACGAGCAGTACTTC
TRBD1	TRBV19	-	TRBJ1-1	CASSMAQGTRNTEAFF	TGTGCCAGTAGTATGGCACAGGGGACAAGGAACACTGAAGCTTTCTTT
TRBD2	TRBV7-2	-	TRBJ2-2	CASGERGRNTGELFF	TGTGCCAGCGGTGAGCGGGGGAGGAACACCGGGGAGCTGTTTTTT
-	TRBV11-2	-	TRBJ1-1	CASSLLQGLWTEAFF	TGTGCCAGCAGCTTATTACAGGGCCTCTGGACTGAAGCTTTCTTT
TRBD1	TRBV12-3/TRBV12-4	once	TRBJ2-7	CASSFQGAGEQYF	TGTGCCAGCAGTTTTCAGGGGGCGGGAGAGCAGTACTTC
-	TRBV4-3	-	TRBJ1-6	CASSPHAGVPLHF	TGCGCCAGCAGCCCTCATGCAGGGGTTCCCCTCCACTTT
-	TRBV18	-	TRBJ1-2	CASSPRGVSNYGYTF	TGTGCCAGCTCACCACGGGGAGTTTCTAACTATGGCTACACCTTC
-	TRBV7-6	-	TRBJ2-7	CASSLGGSYYEQYF	TGTGCCAGCAGCTTAGGTGGCAGTTACTACGAGCAGTACTTC
-	TRBV2	-	TRBJ1-6	CASSRDGVYNSPLHF	TGTGCCAGCAGTAGAGACGGGGTCTATAATTCACCCCTCCACTTT
TRBD1	TRBV28	-	TRBJ1-6	CASSNVRDRPLHSPLHF	TGTGCCAGCAGCAATGTTCGGGACAGGCCTCTTCATTCACCCCTCCACTTT
TRBD1	TRBV11-1	-	TRBJ2-5	CASSLGTGVVETQYF	TGTGCCAGCAGCTTAGGGACAGGGGTTGTAGAGACCCAGTACTTC
TRBD2	TRBV6-2/TRBV6-3	-	TRBJ2-7	CASSSPGLATYEQYF	TGTGCCAGCAGTTCTCCCGGACTAGCAACCTACGAGCAGTACTTC
TRBD2	TRBV5-1	-	TRBJ2-1	CASSREAGGPTSEQFF	TGCGCCAGCAGTCGGGAAGCGGGAGGGCCTACAAGTGAGCAGTTCTTC
TRBD1	TRBV2	once	TRBJ2-5	CASSEWQGVQETQYF	TGTGCCAGCAGTGAATGGCAGGGGGTACAAGAGACCCAGTACTTC
-	TRBV6-5	-	TRBJ1-2	CASTLGTDNYGYTF	TGTGCCAGCACCCTCGGTACCGACAACTATGGCTACACCTTC
TRBD1	TRBV15	-	TRBJ1-5	CATSVWTGSNQPQHF	TGTGCCACCAGCGTCTGGACAGGAAGCAATCAGCCCCAGCATTTT
TRBD1	TRBV5-1	-	TRBJ1-6	CASSSQGVQNSPLHF	TGCGCCAGCAGCTCTCAGGGGGTACAGAATTCACCCCTCCACTTT
-	TRBV4-3	-	TRBJ2-1	CASSQFLSGSSYNEQFF	TGCGCCAGCAGCCAATTTCTCTCTGGAAGCTCCTACAATGAGCAGTTCTTC
TRBD2	TRBV5-1	-	TRBJ2-1	CASSFGLAENNEQFF	TGCGCCAGCAGCTTCGGACTAGCGGAAAACAATGAGCAGTTCTTC
TRBD1	TRBV7-2	-	TRBJ2-7	CASSRQATGASYEQYF	TGTGCCAGCAGCCGGCAGGCGACAGGGGCATCCTACGAGCAGTACTTC